The 13 T cell receptor beta chains presented below share a single source sample, sequenced in a study of T-cell memory formation after mild COVID-19. From the 5' RACE reads, TCRdb called clonotypes with MiXCR, one entry per CDR3 protein. The sample consists of more than 70,000 distinct CDR3 sequences, 14% of them appearing once. The sample consisted of PBMCs or a T cell subset sorted from them (not recorded which). These receptor sequences come from an adult woman who had mild COVID-19 (a few samples of this study predate the infection). Cell type and time point are not known.

This clonotype was seen only a few times. The chain recombines TRBV7-3 with TRBJ2-7; 7 nucleotides line up with TRBD1. The ends lost 6 bases at V and 1 base at J; junction bases unmatched: 6. The CDR3 length is 14 residues. The germline V gene has CDR1 SGHTA and CDR2 FQGTGA. This chain's CDR3 is CASSPTGSSYEQYF. The CDR3 bases are TGTGCCAGCAGTCCGACAGGGTCTTCCTACGAGCAGTACTTC.

The genes are TRBV7-3 and TRBJ2-1, with TRBD2 identical over 12 bases. V lost 1 base, J lost 0 bases, and 4 bases stayed unmatched. CDR1 and CDR2 from the germline V gene are SGHTA and FQGTGA. The CDR3 runs 18 residues. CDR3 amino acids: CASSLIPSGRDSYNEQFF. The CDR3 DNA reads TGTGCCAGCAGCTTAATCCCTAGCGGGAGGGACTCCTACAATGAGCAGTTCTTC.

The chain has TRBV6-5 and TRBJ1-2; possible D gene TRBD1, 5 bases. The V and J ends lost 0 bases and 6 bases respectively, with 14 bases between them. This CDR3 has 15 residues. Germline V gene lookup returns CDR1 MNHEY and CDR2 SVGAGI. The CDR3 region has the DNA TGTGCCAGCAGTTACTCCTCCGCAGGGCAGGATGGCTACACCTTC. Protein sequence: CASSYSSAGQDGYTF.

The chain has TRBV29-1 and TRBJ2-3, with 10 bases identical to TRBD2. Germline lookup yields CDR1 SQVTM and CDR2 ANQGSEA. The J segment lost 4 bases and the V segment lost 7 bases, leaving 5 bases of the junction unmatched. The CDR3 has 13 amino acids. In nucleotides, the CDR3 is TGCAGCGGGAGCGGGGGGGCCCCAGATACGCAGTATTTT. This gives the protein CSGSGGAPDTQYF.

The chain is built from TRBV27 and TRBJ2-5; D gene ambiguous. Germline V gene data show CDR1 as MNHEY and CDR2 as SMNVEV (reference sequence). Trimming shortened V by 7 bases and J by 4 bases, and 7 bases separated the two germline ends. The CDR3 covers 11 residues. CDR3 coding DNA: TGTGCCAGCATCCTCGGAGAGACCCAGTACTTC. Protein product: CASILGETQYF.

This clonotype was counted between two and nine times. The V gene is TRBV5-1, the J gene TRBJ1-1, with D unresolved. This CDR3 region has 17 residues. Trimming stripped 3 bases from V and 1 base from J, with 19 bases between. CDR1 is SGHRS and CDR2 is YFSETQ in the germline V gene. As DNA, the CDR3 is TGCGCCAGCAGCTCGAGTCCCATGCACCCGCCGAACACTGAAGCTTTCTTT. Translated, it gives CASSSSPMHPPNTEAFF. The whole variable domain, filled in from reference TRBV5-1 and TRBJ1-1, reads KAGVTQTPRYLIKTRGQQVTLSCSPISGHRSVSWYQQTPGQGLQFLFEYFSETQRNKGNFPGRFSGRQFSNSRSEMNVSTLELGDSALYLCASSSSPMHPPNTEAFFGQGTRLTVV.

This clonotype was seen more than once but under ten times. The V and J genes are TRBV12-5 and TRBJ2-3, with 11 bases fitting TRBD2. The CDR3 runs to 17 residues. In germline, CDR1 is LGHNT, CDR2 FRNRAP. V lost 8 bases to trimming and J lost 1 base; unmatched junction nucleotides: 11. The CDR3 here is CASSFLFSGGGTDTQYF. The CDR3 coding sequence is TGTGCTAGTAGCTTCCTCTTTAGCGGGGGGGGCACAGATACGCAGTATTTT. Full variable domain (rest looked up from reference TRBV12-5 and TRBJ2-3): DARVTQTPRHKVTEMGQEVTMRCQPILGHNTVFWYRQTMMQGLELLAYFRNRAPLDDSGMPKDRFSAEMPDATLATLKIQPSEPRDSAVYFCASSFLFSGGGTDTQYFGPGTRLTVL.

A few counts support this clonotype. This rearrangement joins TRBV5-6 to TRBJ2-5, with TRBD1 matching 9 bases. CDR3 length: 14 amino acids. Germline V gene sequence: CDR1 SGHDT, CDR2 YYEEEE. With V trimmed by 1 base and J by 5 bases, 3 bases remained unmatched. The CDR3 DNA is TGTGCCAGCAGCTTGAGGGACAGGGAGGAGACCCAGTACTTC. As protein: CASSLRDREETQYF.

Only a few counts were recorded for this clonotype. This chain links TRBV13 with TRBJ2-4, with D possibly TRBD1 on 7 matching bases. Trimming took 5 bases from V and 2 from J, leaving 10 bases between them. Germline values: CDR1 PRHDT, CDR2 FYEKMQ (reference sequence). The CDR3 consists of 14 residues. The CDR3 spells CASSQGGTKNIQYF. For the CDR3, the DNA is TGTGCCAGCAGCCAGGGGGGAACCAAAAACATTCAGTACTTC.

In this sample, this clonotype turned up many times. CDR3 residues: CASSFATPHEQFF. The CDR3 DNA reads as TGTGCCAGCAGTTTCGCCACTCCCCATGAGCAGTTCTTC. This chain joins TRBV12-3 or TRBV12-4 and TRBJ2-1; D ambiguous. V was trimmed by 3 bases and J by 8 bases, leaving 11 bases between them. The CDR3 is 13 amino acids.

The genes are TRBV12-3 or TRBV12-4 and TRBJ2-1; tentatively, D is TRBD1 or TRBD2 (5 bases each). V was shortened by 7 bases and J by 0 bases, with 13 bases between the two germline ends. The CDR3 length is 15 residues. The CDR3 sequence: CASTASGLSYNEQFF. CDR3 DNA sequence: TGTGCCAGCACTGCCTCGGGGCTCTCCTACAATGAGCAGTTCTTC.

This clonotype occurred a few times. The chain uses TRBV5-5 and TRBJ2-5, with no clear D. CDR1 is SGHKS, CDR2 YYEKEE, per germline (reference sequence). The CDR3 spans 14 residues. With 0 bases removed from V and 5 bases from J, the gap between germline ends came to 11 bases. The chain's CDR3 is CASSLEGFAETQYF. The DNA for the CDR3 is TGTGCCAGCAGCTTGGAAGGTTTTGCTGAGACCCAGTACTTC.

The chain carries TRBV15 and TRBJ2-5; 10 nucleotides align to TRBD1. Losses at the gene ends were 3 bases for V and 5 bases for J; bases not matched to a gene: 12. The germline V gene has CDR1 LNHNV and CDR2 YYDKDF (reference sequence). The CDR3 contains 17 residues. CDR3 sequence reads: CATSSPGTGVYQETQYF. CDR3 DNA: TGTGCCACCAGCAGTCCCGGGACAGGGGTGTATCAGGAGACCCAGTACTTC. Drawing the rest from reference TRBV15 and TRBJ2-5, the complete variable domain is DAMVIQNPRYQVTQFGKPVTLSCSQTLNHNVMYWYQQKSSQAPKLLFHYYDKDFNNEADTPDNFQSRRPNTSFCFLDIRSPGLGDTAMYLCATSSPGTGVYQETQYFGPGTRLLVL.